The rows below give T cell receptor beta chains drawn from one sample of a study of beta chain features in type 1 diabetes. Profiling relied on immunoSEQ multiplex PCR, and the TCRdb table lists in-frame clones only, not all of them. The data show some 400,000 clones, over 13% seen once. The sample was naive CD4+ T cells from blood. All receptors derive from a young woman in good health. The CDR3 runs from the conserved cysteine through the conserved F or W. The D gene is left open where the match is weak. Clone sizes are given selectively: once, few, many, or a class where the clone is expanded.

clone size: .
J gene: TRBJ1-5
V gene: TRBV4-1
D gene: TRBD1
CDR3 protein: CASSRAPGQTGVGNQPQHF
CDR3 DNA: TGCGCCAGCAGCCGAGCGCCGGGACAGACGGGCGTGGGCAATCAGCCCCAGCATTTT

clone size: .
J gene: TRBJ1-1
V gene: TRBV7-2
D gene: .
CDR3 protein: CASSLAVATEAFF
CDR3 DNA: TGTGCCAGCAGCTTAGCGGTGGCCACTGAAGCTTTCTTT

clone size: few
J gene: TRBJ2-7
V gene: TRBV30
D gene: TRBD2
CDR3 protein: CAWITSGSPPYEQYF
CDR3 DNA: TGTGCCTGGATTACTAGCGGGAGCCCCCCCTACGAGCAGTACTTC

clone size: few
J gene: TRBJ1-1
V gene: TRBV9
D gene: .
CDR3 protein: CASSVISGLGKTEAFF
CDR3 DNA: TGTGCCAGCAGCGTCATCTCAGGGCTAGGGAAAACTGAAGCTTTCTTT

clone size: .
J gene: TRBJ2-3
V gene: TRBV6-1
D gene: .
CDR3 protein: CASSERGDTQYF
CDR3 DNA: TGTGCCAGCAGTGAACGGGGAGATACGCAGTATTTT

clone size: .
J gene: TRBJ2-7
V gene: TRBV6-1
D gene: .
CDR3 protein: CASSLTGPGAYEQYF
CDR3 DNA: TGTGCCAGCAGCTTGACTGGACCGGGAGCCTACGAGCAGTACTTC

clone size: .
J gene: TRBJ1-4
V gene: TRBV9
D gene: .
CDR3 protein: CASSEDTSLDQKLFF
CDR3 DNA: TGTGCCAGCAGCGAGGACACGTCTTTGGATCAAAAACTGTTTTTT

clone size: few
J gene: TRBJ2-3
V gene: TRBV5-1
D gene: .
CDR3 protein: CASSLEGGSDTQYF
CDR3 DNA: TGCGCCAGCAGCTTGGAGGGGGGGTCAGATACGCAGTATTTT

clone size: few
J gene: TRBJ2-5
V gene: TRBV10-3
D gene: .
CDR3 protein: CAISESRQETQYF
CDR3 DNA: TGTGCCATCAGTGAGTCGAGACAAGAGACCCAGTACTTC

clone size: .
J gene: TRBJ2-5
V gene: TRBV30
D gene: .
CDR3 protein: CAWSSPTTQETQYF
CDR3 DNA: TGTGCCTGGAGTTCCCCTACTACCCAAGAGACCCAGTACTTC

clone size: .
J gene: TRBJ2-6
V gene: TRBV4-2
D gene: TRBD2
CDR3 protein: CASSQGLSGSSGANVLTF
CDR3 DNA: TGTGCCAGCAGCCAAGGTCTTAGCGGGAGCTCTGGGGCCAACGTCCTGACTTTC

clone size: few
J gene: TRBJ2-3
V gene: TRBV5-4
D gene: TRBD2
CDR3 protein: CASSLWVAGSTDTQYF
CDR3 DNA: TGTGCCAGCAGCTTGTGGGTAGCGGGAAGCACAGATACGCAGTATTTT

clone size: .
J gene: TRBJ2-6
V gene: TRBV18
D gene: TRBD1
CDR3 protein: CASSQSVRTGGTSGANVLTF
CDR3 DNA: TGTGCCAGCTCCCAGAGCGTTCGGACAGGGGGTACTTCTGGGGCCAACGTCCTGACTTTC

clone size: once
J gene: TRBJ2-7
V gene: TRBV18
D gene: TRBD1
CDR3 protein: CASSPIGTGSHEQYF
CDR3 DNA: TGTGCCAGCTCACCAATCGGGACAGGGTCCCACGAGCAGTACTTC

clone size: few
J gene: TRBJ1-5
V gene: TRBV9
D gene: TRBD1
CDR3 protein: CASSVGGTGSNQPQHF
CDR3 DNA: TGTGCCAGCAGCGTAGGTGGGACAGGGAGCAATCAGCCCCAGCATTTT

clone size: few
J gene: TRBJ1-1
V gene: TRBV7-9
D gene: .
CDR3 protein: CASSSPRGVNTEAFF
CDR3 DNA: TGTGCCAGCAGCTCCCCCCGCGGGGTGAACACTGAAGCTTTCTTT

clone size: few
J gene: TRBJ2-2
V gene: TRBV30
D gene: .
CDR3 protein: CAWSVLRLDTGELFF
CDR3 DNA: TGTGCCTGGAGTGTACTCCGACTGGACACCGGGGAGCTGTTTTTT

clone size: .
J gene: TRBJ2-3
V gene: TRBV7-2
D gene: .
CDR3 protein: CASSLRGTTDTQYF
CDR3 DNA: TGTGCCAGCAGCTTGCGCGGAACCACAGATACGCAGTATTTT

clone size: .
J gene: TRBJ2-1
V gene: TRBV7-9
D gene: TRBD2
CDR3 protein: CASKRDRVYNEQFF
CDR3 DNA: TGTGCCAGCAAGCGGGACCGGGTCTACAATGAGCAGTTCTTC

clone size: .
J gene: TRBJ1-5
V gene: TRBV25-1
D gene: .
CDR3 protein: CASSESGGYLGNQPQHF
CDR3 DNA: TGTGCCAGCAGTGAATCGGGAGGGTACCTGGGCAATCAGCCCCAGCATTTT

clone size: .
J gene: TRBJ2-7
V gene: TRBV29-1
D gene: .
CDR3 protein: CSVRQKGYEQYF
CDR3 DNA: TGCAGCGTTCGACAGAAGGGCTACGAGCAGTACTTC

clone size: .
J gene: TRBJ2-5
V gene: TRBV27
D gene: .
CDR3 protein: CASSRQFGEETQYF
CDR3 DNA: TGTGCCAGCAGTCGCCAGTTTGGAGAAGAGACCCAGTACTTC

clone size: few
J gene: TRBJ2-1
V gene: TRBV29-1
D gene: TRBD2
CDR3 protein: CSVGSGIEWYEQFF
CDR3 DNA: TGCAGCGTGGGGAGCGGGATCGAGTGGTATGAGCAGTTCTTC